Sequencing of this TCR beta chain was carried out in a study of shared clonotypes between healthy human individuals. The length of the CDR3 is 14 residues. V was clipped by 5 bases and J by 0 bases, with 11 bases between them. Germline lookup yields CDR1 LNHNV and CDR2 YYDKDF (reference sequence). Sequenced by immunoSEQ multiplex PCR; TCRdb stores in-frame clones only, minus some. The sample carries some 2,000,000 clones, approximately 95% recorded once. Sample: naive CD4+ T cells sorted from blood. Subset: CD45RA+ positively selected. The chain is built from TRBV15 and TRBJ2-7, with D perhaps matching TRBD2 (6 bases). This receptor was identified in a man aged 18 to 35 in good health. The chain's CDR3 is CATSLGGNSYEQYF. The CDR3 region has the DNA TGTGCCACCAGCCTGGGGGGAAACTCCTACGAGCAGTACTTC.